This T cell receptor beta chain was sequenced during a study of spatial heterogeneity in lung cancer (dated by TCRdb to between 2019 and 2020). At the level of the whole study: Donors were over 60 patients with early-stage, untreated non-small cell lung cancer from the lung TRACERx cohort. Follow-up PBMC samples were sequenced whenever available, with a median time to follow-up of approximately two years after resection. Beta-chain transcripts were consistently detected in greater numbers than alpha-chain transcripts, which likely reflected higher beta-chain transcript abundance. In the raw uncorrected reads, each unique combination of TCR and UMI appeared more than ten times on average. TCR alpha and beta repertoires were quantitatively compared across multiple tumor regions, matched nontumor lung and blood in non-small cell lung cancer. Nonsynonymous mutation counts, determined by whole-exome sequencing of tumor tissue, were related to TCR repertoire features. Both alpha and beta chains were TCR-sequenced in samples taken at surgery, namely 220 tumor regions, roughly 64 matched nontumor lung samples and around 53 PBMC samples.

Paper-wide results and their limitations: Ubiquitous expanded tumor TCRs were found in blood more often at tumor resection than at routine follow-up. Only roughly 15 patients were included in comparisons of baseline and follow-up blood repertoires. Confirming at a functional level the hypothesis that regional TCRs recognize regional mutations was considered to require additional single-cell paired TCR alpha and beta sequencing.

Library preparation employed 5' RACE. The reads were generated on a NextSeq 500. In the TCR library protocol, a unique molecular identifier was attached to each TCR cDNA molecule so that PCR and sequencing errors could be corrected. In the source study's methods: Decombinator tools were used for TCR identification, UMI-based error correction and CDR3 extraction. Expanded TCRs were defined as those above a frequency of 2 per 1,000, corresponding to the top 1% of the tumor frequency distribution. Renyi diversity was calculated using the R vegan package after each repertoire was subsampled 100 times to 5,000 TCRs. To build CDR3 similarity networks, amino acid triplet string-kernel similarity was used, and CDR3s were connected when their pairwise similarity was above 0.82. Using fastp trimming at Q25 and MiXCR clonotype assembly, TCRdb reanalyzed the public sequencing data and kept in-frame beta chains. Each CDR3 protein gets just one entry, which takes the most common genes and DNA from the rows behind it. These V and J calls derive from TCRdb rather than the authors' analysis. For this sample there are about 120,000 distinct CDR3 sequences; 12% appear just once. The leading ten clones occupy 15% to 20% of the sample.

This clonotype appeared many times. It lacks a known antigen. Base quality data are lacking; no much larger clone is found one base away. What the time point label conveys for this sample: blood at routine non-recurrence follow-up after resection. TCR sequencing used whole RNA extracted from tumor and nontumor lung tissue, or from cryopreserved PBMC samples, without cell sorting. Only patients for whom sufficient RNA was available from at least two tumor regions were selected for TCR sequencing. V loses 7 bases at its end and J loses 7 bases; junction bases beyond the gene matches: 7. Including the terminal cysteine and phenylalanine, the CDR3 comprises 13 residues. Of all the DNA, just the CDR3 is kept, 39 bases in frame from base 1. As encoded in the germline V gene, CDR1 is SGHTA while CDR2 is FQGNSA.

The rearrangement combines TRBV7-2 with TRBJ1-2, with 9 bases in between that match TRBD1. The origin of this receptor is a male donor with early-stage non-small cell lung cancer. The specimen comprised PBMCs, sampled at follow-up. The DNA is as follows: TGTGCCAGCAACACGGACAGGGGACCTGGCTACACCTTC. Translation gives CASNTDRGPGYTF.